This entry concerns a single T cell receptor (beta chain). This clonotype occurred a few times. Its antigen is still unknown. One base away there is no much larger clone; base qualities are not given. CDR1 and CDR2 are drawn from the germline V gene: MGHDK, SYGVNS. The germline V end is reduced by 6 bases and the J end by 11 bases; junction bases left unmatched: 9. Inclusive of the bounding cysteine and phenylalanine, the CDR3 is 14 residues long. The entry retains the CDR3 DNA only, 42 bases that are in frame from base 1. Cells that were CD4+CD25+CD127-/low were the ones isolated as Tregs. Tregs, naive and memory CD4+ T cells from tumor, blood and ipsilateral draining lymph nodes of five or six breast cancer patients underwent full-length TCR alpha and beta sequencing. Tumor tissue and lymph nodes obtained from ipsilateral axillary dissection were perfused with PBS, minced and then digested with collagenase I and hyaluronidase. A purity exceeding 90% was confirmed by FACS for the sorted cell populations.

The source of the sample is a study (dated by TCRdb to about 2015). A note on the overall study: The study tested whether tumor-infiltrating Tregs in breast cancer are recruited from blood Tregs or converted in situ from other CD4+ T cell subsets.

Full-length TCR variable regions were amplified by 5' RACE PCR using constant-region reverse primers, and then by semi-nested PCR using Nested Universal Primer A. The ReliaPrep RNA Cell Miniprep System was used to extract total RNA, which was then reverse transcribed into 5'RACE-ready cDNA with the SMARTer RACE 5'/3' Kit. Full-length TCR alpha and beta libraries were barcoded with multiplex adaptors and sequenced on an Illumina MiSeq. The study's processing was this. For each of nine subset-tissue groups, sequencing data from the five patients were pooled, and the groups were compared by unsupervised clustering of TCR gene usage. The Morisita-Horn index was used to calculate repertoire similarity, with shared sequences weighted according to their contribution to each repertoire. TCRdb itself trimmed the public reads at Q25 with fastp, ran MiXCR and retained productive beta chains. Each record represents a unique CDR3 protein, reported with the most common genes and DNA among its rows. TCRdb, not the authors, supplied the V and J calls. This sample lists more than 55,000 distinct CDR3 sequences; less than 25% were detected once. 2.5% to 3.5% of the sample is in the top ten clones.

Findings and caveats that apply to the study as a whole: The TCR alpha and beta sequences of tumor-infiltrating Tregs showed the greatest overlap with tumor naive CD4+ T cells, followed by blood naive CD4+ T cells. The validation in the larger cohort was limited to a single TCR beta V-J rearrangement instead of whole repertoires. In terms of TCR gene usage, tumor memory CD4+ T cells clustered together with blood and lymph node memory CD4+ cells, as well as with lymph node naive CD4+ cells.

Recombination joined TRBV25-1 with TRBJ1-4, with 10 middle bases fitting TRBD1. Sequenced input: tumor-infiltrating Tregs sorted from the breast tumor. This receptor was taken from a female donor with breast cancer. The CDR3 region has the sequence CASREGTGEGKLFF. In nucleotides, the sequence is TGTGCCAGCAGAGAAGGGACAGGGGAGGGGAAACTGTTTTTT.